This TCR beta chain was identified in a study of blood T cell repertoires in COVID-19 (dated by TCRdb to 2019 to 2021). Turning to the overall study: Samples covering the acute and convalescent phases of COVID-19 were provided by collaborators in the United States, Italy and Spain. Where available, HLA class I and class II types were taken from metadata supplied by the sample provider and were not determined by assay-based typing. The prospective study material was composed of cDNA or gDNA derived from T cells, B-cell-depleted T cells, or PBMCs. A de-identified subject ID, COVID-19 status, age in years and sex were almost always included in the sample metadata. The samples were drawn from two sources: the first 160 participants of the ongoing ImmuneRACE study, and 1,254 subjects contributed by 6 global collaborators. A freely available public database, intended as a resource for researchers studying the immune response to SARS-CoV-2, is where the repertoires were released. The dataset comprised deeply sampled blood TCRbeta repertoires from subjects exposed to, actively infected with, or recovered from COVID-19. What the research found in general, with its limitations: The quantity of clinical and demographic metadata differed by source and by participant and was supplied without curation.

Spanning cysteine to phenylalanine, the CDR3 consists of 17 amino acids. The DNA shown is the 51-base CDR3, in frame from base 1. From a lookup of the germline V gene (reference sequence), CDR1 and CDR2 are GTSNPN and SVGIG. V and J are trimmed by 3 bases and 0 bases, and the gene matches miss 6 bases of the junction. The collaborating institutions used their own protocols to collect whole blood in K2EDTA tubes. For TCRbeta analysis, collaborators shipped samples as frozen whole blood, isolated PBMCs, or DNA extracted from either of those sample types. As to this clone: Its antigen remains unidentified. No base qualities exist here, and no much larger clone lies one base off it.

TCRbeta CDR3 regions were amplified from genomic DNA by means of the immunoSEQ Assay, a bias-controlled multiplex PCR. In the authors' own workflow: The number of nucleated cells in each sample was estimated by amplification of reference gene primers within the assay. To quantify the absolute abundance of each unique TCRbeta CDR3 rearrangement, sequence reads were collapsed and filtered. For each sample, productive Simpson clonality was calculated as the square root of Simpson's diversity index over productive rearrangements. TCRdb mirrors the immuneACCESS table, restricted to in-frame sequences. Some clones are absent from its copies; in checked studies, under half trace to an unresolved V gene, and the reason for the others is unknown. V and J calls and clone size are given by that table; D and trimming were obtained from the DNA. Across this sample there are roughly 250,000 clones, with around 89% seen only once. The ten largest clones capture 0.75% to 0.9% of the sample.

Input material: peripheral blood. The V and J segments used are TRBV30 and TRBJ2-6; 9 middle bases align to TRBD1. The TCR comes from a man between 25 and 39 years old with acute or convalescent COVID-19. Here is the DNA: TGTGCCTGGAGATTGGACAGGGGTATCTCTGGGGCCAACGTCCTGACTTTC. Its translation is CAWRLDRGISGANVLTF.